The 19 T cell receptor beta chains below come from one sample, sequenced in a study of T cell responses to AZD1222 COVID-19 vaccine. Assay used: immunoSEQ multiplex PCR; TCRdb lists only in-frame clones, some missing. The sample carries just over 70,000 clones, 85% recorded once. Specimen: peripheral blood, collected on day 0 of AZD1222 vaccination. The receptors stem from an adult in good health.

The rearrangement links TRBV4-1 to TRBJ2-7; 11 bases are a match to TRBD2. Germline values: CDR1 MGHRA, CDR2 YSYEKL. Trimming took 6 bases from V and 0 from J; bases not matched to a gene: 7. The CDR3 consists of 16 residues. CDR3 residues: CASRRLAGIPSYEQYF. CDR3 nucleotides: TGCGCCAGCAGGCGACTAGCGGGGATACCCTCCTACGAGCAGTACTTC.

V gene TRBV24-1 combines with J gene TRBJ2-1; TRBD1 matches 11 bases. V lost 4 bases, J lost 4 bases, and 11 bases stayed unmatched. This CDR3 is built from 18 residues. In germline, CDR1 is KGHDR, CDR2 SFDVKD. The CDR3 sequence is CATSDPGQGGDFYNEQFF. DNA of the CDR3: TGTGCCACCAGTGACCCGGGACAGGGGGGAGATTTTTACAATGAGCAGTTCTTC.

The chain combines TRBV3-1 (or the pseudogene TRBV3-2) with TRBJ2-1; D is ambiguous. V lost 4 bases, J lost 8 bases, and 12 bases lay in between. Germline V gene sequence: CDR1 LGHDT, CDR2 YNNKEL (reference sequence). The length of the CDR3 is 13 residues. As DNA, the CDR3 is TGTGCCAGCAGCCTCCCAACTATTGATGAGCAGTTCTTC. Its translation: CASSLPTIDEQFF.

The chain has TRBV11-2 and TRBJ1-6; D remains unclear. Germline values: CDR1 SGHAT, CDR2 FQNNGV. V was shortened by 3 bases and J by 10 bases, with 7 bases between the two germline ends. This CDR3 comprises 12 residues. CDR3 nucleotides: TGTGCCAGCAGCTTTGCCAGCTCACCCCTCCACTTT. Its protein product is CASSFASSPLHF.

The V gene is TRBV5-6, the J gene TRBJ2-3; TRBD2 agrees at 7 bases. The CDR3 totals 15 residues. Trimming took 0 bases from V and 4 from J; bases not matched to a gene: 5. The germline V gene has CDR1 SGHDT and CDR2 YYEEEE. CDR3: CASSLAVAGADTQYF. The CDR3 bases are TGTGCCAGCAGCTTGGCGGTAGCGGGCGCAGATACGCAGTATTTT.

This sequence joins TRBV19 and TRBJ2-2; 7 bases fit TRBD2. Trimming removed 4 bases from V and 7 bases from J; junction bases left unmatched: 12. From germline, CDR1 is LNHDA and CDR2 SQIVND (reference sequence). The CDR3 spans 16 residues. CDR3 sequence reads: CASSTFSGLIGGELFF. The CDR3 DNA sequence: TGTGCCAGTAGTACTTTTAGCGGGTTAATAGGCGGGGAGCTGTTTTTT.

The rearrangement joins TRBV29-1 to TRBJ1-1, with D possibly being TRBD1 (5 bases). Germline V CDR1 and CDR2: SQVTM, ANQGSEA. V was shortened by 4 bases and J by 3 bases, with 12 bases between the two germline ends. The CDR3 length is 13 residues. The CDR3 spells CSVVRQRYTEAFF. CDR3 DNA sequence: TGCAGCGTTGTTCGACAGAGATACACTGAAGCTTTCTTT.

The chain carries TRBV7-6 and TRBJ2-2; 9 bases line up with TRBD2. V dropped 1 base and J dropped 0; count of bases not matched to a gene: 6. CDR1 is SGHVS, CDR2 FNYEAQ, per germline. The CDR3 contains 18 residues. As DNA, the CDR3 is TGTGCCAGCAGCTTAGGTCCTAGCGGGACCTCGAACACCGGGGAGCTGTTTTTT. Protein product: CASSLGPSGTSNTGELFF. Filled out from reference TRBV7-6 and TRBJ2-2, the complete variable domain reads GAGVSQSPRYKVTKRGQDVALRCDPISGHVSLYWYRQALGQGPEFLTYFNYEAQQDKSGLPNDRFSAERPEGSISTLTIQRTEQRDSAMYRCASSLGPSGTSNTGELFFGEGSRLTVL.

The chain couples TRBV27 to TRBJ2-2; D may be TRBD1 (6 bases). The CDR3 length is 14 residues. Germline V gene lookup returns CDR1 MNHEY and CDR2 SMNVEV (reference sequence). V was trimmed by 6 bases and J by 4 bases, leaving 12 bases between them. The CDR3 DNA follows: TGTGCCAGCAGCCCTTCGACAGGCACCGGGGAGCTGTTTTTT. Amino acid sequence: CASSPSTGTGELFF.

The chain has TRBV4-1 and TRBJ2-1, with 11 bases fitting TRBD2. Germline CDR1 and CDR2: MGHRA and YSYEKL. The CDR3 runs 19 residues. V was pared by 4 bases and J by 0 bases, with 11 bases of the junction left unmatched. The CDR3 DNA reads TGCGCCAGCAGCCCTGAACTAGCGGGGGCGAGCAGCTCCTACAATGAGCAGTTCTTC. Protein: CASSPELAGASSSYNEQFF.

The chain carries TRBV10-1 and TRBJ2-3; TRBD1 matches at 7 bases. This CDR3 is built from 13 residues. CDR1 and CDR2 from the germline V gene are WNHNN and SYGVQD (reference sequence). V gave up 6 bases and J gave up 6 bases; unmatched junction bases: 6. Here the CDR3 DNA reads TGCGCCAGCAGGTCCGGGACAGCCGATACGCAGTATTTT. Translated: CASRSGTADTQYF.

The chain couples TRBV5-4 to TRBJ2-5; tentatively, D is TRBD1 (6 bases). The germline V and J ends were trimmed by 2 bases and 5 bases, with 10 bases remaining between them. The length of the CDR3 is 13 residues. From germline, CDR1 is SGHNT and CDR2 YYREEE (reference sequence). This CDR3 is CASSLWGHETQYF. CDR3 in DNA: TGTGCCAGCAGCTTATGGGGGCACGAGACCCAGTACTTC.

V is TRBV2 and J is TRBJ1-3, with 7 bases that match TRBD1. Per the germline V gene, CDR1 is SNHLY and CDR2 is FYNNEI. The V and J ends lost 7 bases and 7 bases, in that order; junction bases with no gene match: 10. This CDR3 has 14 residues. The CDR3 is CASTNGQVPNTIYF. The DNA for the CDR3 is TGTGCCAGCACCAATGGACAGGTACCGAACACCATATATTTT.

This clone came up a few times. The chain combines TRBV6-5 with TRBJ1-2; 10 nucleotides agree with TRBD1. The CDR3 has 14 amino acids. The J segment lost 4 bases and the V segment lost 8 bases, leaving 7 bases of the junction unmatched. CDR1 and CDR2 from the germline V gene are MNHEY and SVGAGI. This chain's CDR3 is CASGGTGDSYGYTF. The DNA for the CDR3 is TGTGCCAGCGGAGGGACAGGGGATAGCTATGGCTACACCTTC.

The J gene is TRBJ1-1, the V gene TRBV5-1; TRBD1 matches at 7 bases. Germline assignment: CDR1 SGHRS and CDR2 YFSETQ. The J segment lost 8 bases and the V segment lost 4 bases, leaving 14 bases of the junction unmatched. This CDR3 region has 15 residues. CDR3 nucleotides: TGCGCCAGCAGCGCGACAGGGAACCCATTGGACGAAGCTTTCTTT. Amino acids: CASSATGNPLDEAFF.

The CDR3 nucleotides read TGTGCCAGCAGTTATCGGAGCACAGATACGCAGTATTTT. Protein product: CASSYRSTDTQYF. V usage is TRBV6-5 and J usage is TRBJ2-3; D unresolved. Trimming cost V 3 bases and J 0 bases, with 4 bases left between them. The CDR3 runs 13 residues. Germline V gene sequence: CDR1 MNHEY, CDR2 SVGAGI.

The chain has TRBV6-5 and TRBJ1-2; no clear D gene. The CDR3 is 11 residues long. The germline V gene has CDR1 MNHEY and CDR2 SVGAGI. Trimming took 7 bases from V and 7 from J, leaving 10 bases between them. CDR3 amino acids: CASKQTSGYTF. CDR3 sequence (DNA): TGTGCCAGCAAACAGACGTCTGGCTACACCTTC.

V and J are TRBV9 and TRBJ1-6; 10 nucleotides agree with TRBD1. This CDR3 comprises 15 residues. V dropped 4 bases and J dropped 9; count of bases not matched to a gene: 7. Germline V lookup: CDR1 SGDLS, CDR2 YYNGEE. CDR3 sequence: CASSPVGQGVSPLHF. DNA of the CDR3: TGTGCCAGCAGCCCCGTAGGACAGGGGGTTTCACCCCTCCACTTT.

J is TRBJ2-3 and V is TRBV5-1; D uncertain. The V and J ends lost 3 bases and 5 bases respectively, with 19 bases between them. Per the germline V gene, CDR1 is SGHRS and CDR2 is YFSETQ. The CDR3 contains 16 residues. The CDR3 sequence is CASSYNGPSLGDTQYF. The CDR3 DNA sequence: TGCGCCAGCAGCTATAATGGGCCTTCCCTAGGAGATACGCAGTATTTT.